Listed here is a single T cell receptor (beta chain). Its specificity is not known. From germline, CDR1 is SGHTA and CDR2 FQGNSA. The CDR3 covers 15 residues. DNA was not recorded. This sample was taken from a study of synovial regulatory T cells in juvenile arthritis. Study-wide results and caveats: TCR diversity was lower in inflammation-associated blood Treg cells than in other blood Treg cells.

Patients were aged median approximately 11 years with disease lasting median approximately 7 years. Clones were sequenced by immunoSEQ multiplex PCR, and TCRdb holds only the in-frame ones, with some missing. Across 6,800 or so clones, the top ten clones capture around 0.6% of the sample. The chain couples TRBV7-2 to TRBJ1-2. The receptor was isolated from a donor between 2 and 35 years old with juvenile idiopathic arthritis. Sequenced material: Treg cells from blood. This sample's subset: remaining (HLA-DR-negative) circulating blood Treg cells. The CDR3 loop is CASSSSPGPLRIYTF.